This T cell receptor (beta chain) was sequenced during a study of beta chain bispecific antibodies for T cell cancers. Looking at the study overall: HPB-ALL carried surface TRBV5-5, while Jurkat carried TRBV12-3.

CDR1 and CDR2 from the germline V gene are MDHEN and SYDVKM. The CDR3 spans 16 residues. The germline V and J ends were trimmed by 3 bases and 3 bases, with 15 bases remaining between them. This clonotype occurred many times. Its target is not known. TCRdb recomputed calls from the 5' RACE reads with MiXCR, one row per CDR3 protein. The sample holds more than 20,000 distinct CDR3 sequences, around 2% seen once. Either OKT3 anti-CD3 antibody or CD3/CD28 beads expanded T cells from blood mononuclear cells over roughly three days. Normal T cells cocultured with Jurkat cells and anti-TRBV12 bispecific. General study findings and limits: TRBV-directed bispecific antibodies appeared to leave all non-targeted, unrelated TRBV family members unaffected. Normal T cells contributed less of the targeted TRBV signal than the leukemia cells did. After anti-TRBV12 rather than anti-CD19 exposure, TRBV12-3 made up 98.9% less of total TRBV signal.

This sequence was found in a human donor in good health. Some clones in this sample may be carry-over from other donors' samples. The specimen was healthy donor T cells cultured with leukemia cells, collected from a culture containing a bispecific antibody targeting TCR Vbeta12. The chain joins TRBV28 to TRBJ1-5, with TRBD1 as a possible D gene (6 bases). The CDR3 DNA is TGTGCCAGCAGTTTTGAGGGGGGGAGGTTCAATCAGCCCCAGCATTTT. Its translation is CASSFEGGRFNQPQHF.